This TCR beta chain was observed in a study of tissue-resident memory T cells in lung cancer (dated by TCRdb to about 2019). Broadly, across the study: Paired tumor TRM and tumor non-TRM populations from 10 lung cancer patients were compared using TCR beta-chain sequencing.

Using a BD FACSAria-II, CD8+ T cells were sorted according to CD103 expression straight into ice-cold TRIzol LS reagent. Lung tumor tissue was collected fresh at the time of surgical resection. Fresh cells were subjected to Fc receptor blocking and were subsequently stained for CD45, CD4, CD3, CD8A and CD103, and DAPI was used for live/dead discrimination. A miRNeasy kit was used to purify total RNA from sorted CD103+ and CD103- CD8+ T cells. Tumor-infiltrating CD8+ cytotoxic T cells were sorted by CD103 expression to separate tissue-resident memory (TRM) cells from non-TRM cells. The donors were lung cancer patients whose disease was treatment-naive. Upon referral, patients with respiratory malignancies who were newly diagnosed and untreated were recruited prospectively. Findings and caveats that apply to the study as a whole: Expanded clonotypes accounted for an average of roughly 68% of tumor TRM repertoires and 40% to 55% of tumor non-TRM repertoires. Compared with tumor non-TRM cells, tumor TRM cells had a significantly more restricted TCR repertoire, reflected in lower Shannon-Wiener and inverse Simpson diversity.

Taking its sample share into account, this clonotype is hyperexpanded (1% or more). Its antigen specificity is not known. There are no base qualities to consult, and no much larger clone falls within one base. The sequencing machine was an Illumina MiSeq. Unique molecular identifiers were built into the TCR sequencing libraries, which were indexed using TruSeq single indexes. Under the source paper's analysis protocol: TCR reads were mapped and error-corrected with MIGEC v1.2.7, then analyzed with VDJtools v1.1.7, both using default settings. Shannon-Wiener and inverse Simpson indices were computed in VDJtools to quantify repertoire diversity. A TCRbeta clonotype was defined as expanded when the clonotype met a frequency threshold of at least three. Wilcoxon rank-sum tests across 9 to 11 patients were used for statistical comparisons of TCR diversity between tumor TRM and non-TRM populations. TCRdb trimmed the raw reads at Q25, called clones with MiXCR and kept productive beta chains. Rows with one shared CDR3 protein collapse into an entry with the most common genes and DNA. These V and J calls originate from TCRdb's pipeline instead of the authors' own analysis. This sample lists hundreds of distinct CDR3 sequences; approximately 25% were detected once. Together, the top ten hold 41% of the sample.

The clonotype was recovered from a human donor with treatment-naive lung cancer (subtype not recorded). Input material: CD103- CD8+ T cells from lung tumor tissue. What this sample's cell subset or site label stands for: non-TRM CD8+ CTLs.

The DNA sequence reads TGTGCCAGTAGTACCCCCCCAGGGATGGGGGTCGCGACTAATGAAAAACTGTTTTTT. It translates as CASSTPPGMGVATNEKLFF. Recombination connected TRBV19 to TRBJ1-4; possibly the D gene is TRBD1, per 5 matching bases. The CDR3 runs 19 residues from the cysteine to the phenylalanine. Of the read, only the CDR3 DNA is kept; its 57 bases are in frame from base 1. The trim is 4 bases for V and 2 bases for J, with a gap of 23 bases between the germline ends. As encoded in the germline V gene (reference sequence), CDR1 is LNHDA while CDR2 is SQIVND.